The clone carrying this T cell receptor (beta chain) was detected only once. Its cognate antigen is unknown. The entry originates in a study of shared clonotypes between healthy human individuals. HIV-negative, healthy adults without recent acute infections or vaccinations were the donors. The protocol was immunoSEQ multiplex PCR, while the TCRdb copy is restricted to in-frame clones and leaves out a portion. The sample includes over a million clones, around 78% seen only once; the top ten take approximately 0.56%. Germline V gene data show CDR1 as SNHLY and CDR2 as FYNNEI. V dropped 6 bases and J dropped 8 bases, with 17 bases sitting between them. The CDR3 runs to 14 residues. Findings and caveats of the study: Donor clonotype sharing was expected to depend on sequencing depth.

Sequencing was performed on memory CD4+ T cells from PBMCs. The subset: CD45RA-negative fraction. This receptor was taken from a man younger than 35 in good health. Some clones in this sample may be carry-over from other donors' samples. The chain employs TRBV2 and TRBJ2-1, with D perhaps TRBD2 (5 bases). The CDR3 loop is CASRREGVSDEQFF. As DNA, the CDR3 is TGTGCCAGCAGACGGGAAGGTGTTTCTGATGAGCAGTTCTTC.